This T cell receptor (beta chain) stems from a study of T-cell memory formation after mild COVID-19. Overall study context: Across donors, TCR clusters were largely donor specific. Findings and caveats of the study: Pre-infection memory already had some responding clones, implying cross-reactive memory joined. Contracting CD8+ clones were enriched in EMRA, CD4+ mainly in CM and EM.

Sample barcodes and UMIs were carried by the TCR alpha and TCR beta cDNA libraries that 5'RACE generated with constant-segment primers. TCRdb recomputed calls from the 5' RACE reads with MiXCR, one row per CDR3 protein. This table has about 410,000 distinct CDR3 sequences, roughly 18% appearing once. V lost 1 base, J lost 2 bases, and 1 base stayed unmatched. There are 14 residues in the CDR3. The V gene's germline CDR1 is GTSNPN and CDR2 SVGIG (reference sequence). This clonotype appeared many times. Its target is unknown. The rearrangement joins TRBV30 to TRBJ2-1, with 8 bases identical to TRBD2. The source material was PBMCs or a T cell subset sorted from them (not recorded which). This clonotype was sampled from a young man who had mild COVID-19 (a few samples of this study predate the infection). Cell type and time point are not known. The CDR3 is CAWSAGGPYNEQFF. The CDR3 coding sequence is TGTGCCTGGAGTGCGGGGGGGCCCTACAATGAGCAGTTCTTC.